Listed below are T cell receptor beta chains from one sample, sequenced in a study of T cells after yellow fever vaccination. Using its own MiXCR run on the 5' RACE reads, TCRdb lists one record per CDR3 protein. The table lists about 50,000 distinct CDR3 sequences, 7.4% of them singletons. The sample in question was CD8+ T cells sorted from PBMCs, obtained around 14 days after the first yellow fever vaccination. Source of these receptors: a man aged 18 to 29 who received the YFV17D yellow fever vaccine. CDR3s include the opening cysteine and the closing phenylalanine or tryptophan. A D gene is named only where the DNA matches it firmly. A clone size is listed for some rows: how often the clone was seen (once, few, many), or a class if it is expanded.

>many|TRBD2|TRBV29-1|TRBJ2-1
TGCAGCGTTGGGGGACTAGCGGGGTTCGCCCTCCACAATGAGCAGTTCTTC
CSVGGLAGFALHNEQFF
>few|-|TRBV29-1|TRBJ2-2
TGCAGCGCTATGGGCCCCGGTCCCGGGGAGCTGTTTTTT
CSAMGPGPGELFF
>many|-|TRBV29-1|TRBJ2-1
TGCAGCGTCGCTACTAGCACCTTCAGCTCCTACAATGAGCAGTTCTTC
CSVATSTFSSYNEQFF
>-|TRBD1|TRBV5-1|TRBJ2-7
TGCGCCAGCAGCTACGGACAGGGCTACGAGCAGTACTTC
CASSYGQGYEQYF
>few|-|TRBV4-1|TRBJ1-1
TGCGCCAGCAGCCAAGATTGGTACAGCTCACGATGGAACACTGAAGCTTTCTTT
CASSQDWYSSRWNTEAFF
>few|TRBD1|TRBV20-1|TRBJ1-1
TGCAGTGCTAGTGATCTCGGACAGGGGGCATACACTGAAGCTTTCTTT
CSASDLGQGAYTEAFF
>-|-|TRBV7-9|TRBJ1-5
TGTGCCAGCAGCTTAAGAAGCAATCAGCCCCAGCATTTT
CASSLRSNQPQHF
>many|-|TRBV20-1|TRBJ2-3
TGCAGTGCCCGCCGGGCGATGGCAGATACGCAGTATTTT
CSARRAMADTQYF
>many|-|TRBV7-6|TRBJ2-1
TGTGCCAGCAGTAGCAGGGGAAGCTCCTACAATGAGCAGTTCTTC
CASSSRGSSYNEQFF
>many|TRBD1|TRBV12-3/TRBV12-4|TRBJ2-7
TGTGCCAGCAGTTTGTTGTTGGGGACAGCCTACGAGCAGTACTTC
CASSLLLGTAYEQYF
>many|TRBD2|TRBV12-3/TRBV12-4|TRBJ2-2
TGTGCCAGCAGTTCCAGCACTAGCGGGACCGGGGAGCTGTTTTTT
CASSSSTSGTGELFF
>many|TRBD2|TRBV27|TRBJ2-3
TGTGCCAGCAGTTCTATTAGCGGGGGAATCACAGATACGCAGTATTTT
CASSSISGGITDTQYF
>-|TRBD1|TRBV7-2|TRBJ1-2
TGTGCCAGCAGCCGTCGACAGGGGTTGGGGTATGGCTACACCTTC
CASSRRQGLGYGYTF
>many|TRBD1|TRBV29-1|TRBJ1-1
TGCAGCGTTACCGGGACAGAGAACACTGAAGCTTTCTTT
CSVTGTENTEAFF
>few|-|TRBV4-1|TRBJ1-4
TGCGCCAGCAGCCAAGATCGCGGCACCCGGCATGAAAAACTGTTTTTT
CASSQDRGTRHEKLFF
>many|-|TRBV7-9|TRBJ2-1
TGTGCCAGCAGCCTGAACAATGAGCAGTTCTTC
CASSLNNEQFF
>many|-|TRBV5-4|TRBJ2-7
TGTGCCAGCAGCTTGGAATTCCAGCCCTACGAGCAGTACTTC
CASSLEFQPYEQYF
>many|-|TRBV5-6|TRBJ1-1
TGTGCCAGCAGCTTGACAGTCAACACTGAAGCTTTCTTT
CASSLTVNTEAFF
>many|-|TRBV7-9|TRBJ2-3
TGTGCCAGCAGCTTAGCCAACAGGGAAGATACGCAGTATTTT
CASSLANREDTQYF
>many|TRBD1|TRBV15|TRBJ2-3
TGTGCCACCAGCACGACAGGGGCAGGGCCCAGCACAGATACGCAGTATTTT
CATSTTGAGPSTDTQYF
>many|TRBD1|TRBV7-2|TRBJ1-5
TGTGCCAGCAGCATAGCGGACAGGGGGAATCAGCCCCAGCATTTT
CASSIADRGNQPQHF
>many|-|TRBV21-1|TRBJ2-7
TGTGCCAGCAGTCAAGAGGTGGGGCAAGACTACGAGCAGTACTTC
CASSQEVGQDYEQYF
>many|-|TRBV4-3|TRBJ1-1
TGCGCCAGCAGCCACCCAGACAGCACCGGAGCTTTCTTT
CASSHPDSTGAFF
>-|-|TRBV12-3/TRBV12-4|TRBJ2-6
TGTGCCTTCAGTCCGCAGCTATACAACCCAACTGGGGCCAACGTCCTGACTTTC
CAFSPQLYNPTGANVLTF